The 9 T cell receptor beta chains reported below all come from one sample, sequenced in a study of radiation and T cells in renal cell carcinoma. Assay: immunoSEQ multiplex PCR; the TCRdb copy retains only in-frame clones and omits some. The sample shows some 110,000 clones, roughly 80% of them seen only once. Time point noted: baseline pretreatment blood. Documented treatment: 15 Gy SBRT to primary tumor, nephrectomy 4 weeks later. Sequenced here: blood, sampled from a patient whose treatment included radiotherapy and nephrectomy. The receptors stem from a woman aged 60 to 75 with renal cell carcinoma.

This sequence joins TRBV5-1 and TRBJ2-3, with D hard to call. The V gene lost 5 bases and the J gene lost 0 bases, with 10 bases spanning the gap. The germline V gene encodes CDR1 SGHRS and CDR2 YFSETQ. The CDR3 has 14 residues. In DNA form, the CDR3 reads TGCGCCAGCAGGCAGGTCGTTAGCACAGATACGCAGTATTTT. Translation gives CASRQVVSTDTQYF.

The chain couples TRBV5-6 to TRBJ1-1; D is unresolved. Trimming left V 2 bases short and J 3 bases short, with 8 bases between. CDR3 length equals 13 residues. CDR1 is SGHDT, CDR2 YYEEEE, per germline. In DNA form, the CDR3 reads TGTGCCAGCAGCTTCGATAGAGACACTGAAGCTTTCTTT. It codes for CASSFDRDTEAFF. Looking up the rest from reference TRBV5-6 and TRBJ1-1 gives the full variable domain: DAGVTQSPTHLIKTRGQQVTLRCSPKSGHDTVSWYQQALGQGPQFIFQYYEEEERQRGNFPDRFSGHQFPNYSSELNVNALLLGDSALYLCASSFDRDTEAFFGQGTRLTVV.

This clone appeared a few times. The chain couples TRBV28 to TRBJ1-2, with D possibly being TRBD1 (5 bases). This CDR3 region has 14 residues. The V gene's germline CDR1 is MDHEN and CDR2 SYDVKM. Trimming removed 5 bases at V and 7 bases at J, with 17 bases between. CDR3 sequence (DNA): TGTGCCAGCAGTGTAGAGACCGCGGGGGGTGGCTACACCTTC. This sequence encodes CASSVETAGGGYTF.

V is TRBV27 and J is TRBJ1-2; the D gene is possibly TRBD1 (5 bases). The CDR3 is 15 residues long. Germline-derived CDR1 and CDR2 are MNHEY and SMNVEV (reference sequence). Trimming pared 3 bases from V and 4 bases from J, leaving 15 bases between. The CDR3 bases are TGTGCCAGCAGTTTCCGGGGGGGTAGTGTCTATGGCTACACCTTC. Translated, it gives CASSFRGGSVYGYTF.

This rearrangement joins TRBV19 to TRBJ1-6, with 7 bases aligning to TRBD1. The CDR3 is 15 residues long. Germline V lookup: CDR1 LNHDA, CDR2 SQIVND (reference sequence). Trimming cost V 6 bases and J 1 base; bases outside gene matches: 3. The chain's CDR3 is CASSPDRSYNSPLHF. The CDR3 region has the DNA TGTGCCAGTAGCCCGGACAGGTCCTATAATTCACCCCTCCACTTT. The full variable domain, its missing parts supplied by reference TRBV19 and TRBJ1-6, is DGGITQSPKYLFRKEGQNVTLSCEQNLNHDAMYWYRQDPGQGLRLIYYSQIVNDFQKGDIAEGYSVSREKKESFPLTVTSAQKNPTAFYLCASSPDRSYNSPLHFGNGTRLTVT.

The chain carries TRBV6-1 and TRBJ1-1; D gene ambiguous. The CDR3 is made up of 12 amino acids. Germline V gives CDR1 MNHNS, CDR2 SASEGT. Trimming removed 7 bases from V and 1 base from J, with 7 bases in between. The CDR3 reads CASKGTNTEAFF. Written as DNA, the CDR3 is TGTGCCAGCAAGGGAACGAACACTGAAGCTTTCTTT.

This chain connects TRBV5-6 to TRBJ1-3; D not resolved. V lost 1 base and J 5 bases, leaving 10 bases between the germline ends. Germline V gene data show CDR1 as SGHDT and CDR2 as YYEEEE. This CDR3 has 14 amino acids. CDR3: CASSLRRGRNTIYF. CDR3 in DNA: TGTGCCAGCAGCTTGAGACGCGGCCGAAACACCATATATTTT.

This chain joins TRBV7-9 and TRBJ2-7, with a tentative D call TRBD1 (5 bases). The germline gives CDR1 SEHNR, CDR2 FQNEAQ (reference sequence). V was clipped by 1 base and J by 4 bases, with 8 bases between them. The CDR3 consists of 13 residues. The CDR3 nucleotides are TGTGCCAGCAGCTTAGACAGGCCGTACGAGCAGTACTTC. As protein: CASSLDRPYEQYF.

The chain uses TRBV5-1 and TRBJ1-6; D is perhaps TRBD1 (6 bases). V was trimmed by 0 bases and J by 5 bases, leaving 12 bases between them. CDR1 SGHRS and CDR2 YFSETQ come from the germline V gene. The CDR3 is 16 residues long. CDR3: CASSLGGGGNNSPLHF. CDR3 coding DNA: TGCGCCAGCAGCTTGGGAGGGGGGGGAAATAATTCACCCCTCCACTTT.